This TCR beta chain stems from a study of shared clonotypes between healthy human individuals. Study-wide results and caveats: Non-shared clonotypes were found to have lower generation probabilities than the clonotypes that were shared by all four of the sorted-subset donors.

Approximately 210 ng DNA, 30,000 or so T cell genomes, went into each sorted-subset replicate PCR. Profiled with immunoSEQ multiplex PCR; TCRdb holds only in-frame clones, not every one. The data contain roughly 1,600,000 clones, 98% to 99% of them singletons. All donors were healthy HIV-negative adults lacking recent acute infections or vaccinations. This CDR3 is built from 15 residues. Trimming took off 2 bases at V and 0 bases at J, with 9 bases between the two ends. The germline V gene has CDR1 SGHAT and CDR2 FQNNGV. Turning to this clone: The target antigen is unknown.

This receptor was identified in a man aged 30 to 45 in good health. The sequenced sample consisted of naive CD4+ T cells sorted from blood. This sample's subset: CD45RA+ positively selected. The chain links TRBV11-2 to TRBJ2-3; D might be TRBD1 (5 bases). For the CDR3, the DNA is TGTGCCAGCAGCTTAACAGGTACTAGCACAGATACGCAGTATTTT. As protein: CASSLTGTSTDTQYF. Variable domain in full (rest from reference TRBV11-2 and TRBJ2-3): EAGVAQSPRYKIIEKRQSVAFWCNPISGHATLYWYQQILGQGPKLLIQFQNNGVVDDSQLPKDRFSAERLKGVDSTLKIQPAKLEDSAVYLCASSLTGTSTDTQYFGPGTRLTVL.